The 19 T cell receptor beta chains below all came from one sample that was sequenced in a study of OX40 agonist ivuxolimab in advanced cancers. Library method: the immunoSEQ multiplex PCR assay. TCRdb retrieved this table from immuneACCESS and kept in-frame rearrangements only. Not all clones are present; in checked studies, unresolved V genes account for under half, and no reason is known for the remainder. Within this sample are approximately 90,000 clones, with approximately 92% of them counted one time only. The ten most abundant clones make up 0.3% to 0.4% of the sample. Sequenced here: CD4+ or CD8+ T cells sorted from blood, sampled in a trial of the OX40 agonist ivuxolimab. These receptors were taken from an adult with an advanced solid tumor such as melanoma, head and neck, liver or kidney cancer.

The CDR3 DNA reads TGTGCCAGCAGCTTAGGGGTACGGAACACCGGGGAGCTGTTTTTT. Residues: CASSLGVRNTGELFF. The chain recombines TRBV7-3 with TRBJ2-2; D is unresolved. This CDR3 spans 15 amino acids. Germline V gene data show CDR1 as SGHTA and CDR2 as FQGTGA. Trimming shortened V by 2 bases and J by 1 base, and 8 bases separated the two germline ends.

This chain connects TRBV18 to TRBJ1-2; 8 bases match TRBD1. Germline V gene data show CDR1 as KGHSH and CDR2 as LQKENI. CDR3 length: 14 residues. V lost 4 bases and J lost 8; bases outside the gene matches: 9. The CDR3 DNA follows: TGTGCCAGCTCACAACCGGACAGGGTTGACGGCTACACCTTC. It translates to CASSQPDRVDGYTF.

The V call is TRBV28, the J call TRBJ2-3; D gene unclear. Trimming cost V 5 bases and J 2 bases, with 5 bases left between them. This CDR3 region has 12 residues. The germline CDR1 and CDR2 sequences are MDHEN and SYDVKM. The CDR3 sequence: CASSGLTDTQYF. The CDR3, as DNA: TGTGCCAGCAGTGGGCTCACAGATACGCAGTATTTT.

This clone appeared a single time. The chain links TRBV9 to TRBJ2-7; the D is unclear. V was trimmed by 3 bases and J by 7 bases, leaving 20 bases between them. The germline V gene has CDR1 SGDLS and CDR2 YYNGEE. This CDR3 has 15 amino acids. DNA of the CDR3: TGTGCCAGCAGCGACCCCCGGGCCCCTGATGGGGAGCAGTACTTC. Residues: CASSDPRAPDGEQYF.

J is TRBJ2-7 and V is TRBV10-3; D tentatively reads TRBD1 or TRBD2 (5 bases each). The length of the CDR3 is 13 residues. The germline gives CDR1 ENHRY, CDR2 SYGVKD. V lost 3 bases and J 5 bases, leaving 11 bases between the germline ends. The DNA of the CDR3 is TGTGCCATCAGTGAAATATTGGGGGACGAGCAGTACTTC. Encoded protein: CAISEILGDEQYF.

The count of this clone is one. Additional DNA sequences in this sample encode the identical CDR3. The chain links TRBV6-5 to TRBJ1-5; D unresolved. The CDR3 spans 15 residues. The germline CDR1 and CDR2 sequences are MNHEY and SVGAGI. V was cut by 0 bases and J by 3 bases, with 9 bases left in between. CDR3 nucleotides: TGTGCCAGCAGTTACTCGGGTCAGAACAATCAGCCCCAGCATTTT. Translation: CASSYSGQNNQPQHF.

The chain is built from TRBV6-5 and TRBJ1-4, with D maybe TRBD1 (5 bases). Germline CDR1 is MNHEY and CDR2 is SVGAGI. The CDR3 has 16 amino acids. Trimming removed 4 bases at V and 6 bases at J, with 18 bases between. The CDR3 region is CASSSTLRRGDEKLFF. CDR3 sequence (DNA): TGTGCCAGCAGTTCGACCTTGCGAAGGGGTGATGAAAAACTGTTTTTT.

CDR3 sequence reads: CAWGQDSELFF. The CDR3 DNA reads TGTGCCTGGGGCCAGGATTCGGAGCTGTTTTTT. This sequence joins TRBV30 and TRBJ2-2, with D uncertain. Deletions cut 5 bases from V and 10 bases from J, with 11 bases between. CDR3 length: 11 residues. Germline V gives CDR1 GTSNPN, CDR2 SVGIG (reference sequence).

The chain is built from TRBV4-3 and TRBJ2-3; TRBD2 aligns across 9 bases. This CDR3 is built from 17 residues. Germline V CDR1 and CDR2: LGHNA, YSLEER. With 0 bases clipped from V and 1 base from J, the junction kept 5 bases outside the gene matches. CDR3 loop: CASSQDPIAGGTDTQYF. CDR3 DNA: TGCGCCAGCAGCCAAGATCCAATAGCGGGGGGCACAGATACGCAGTATTTT.

The gene calls are TRBV19 and TRBJ1-1; the match to TRBD1 covers 7 bases. Germline CDR1 reads LNHDA; CDR2 reads SQIVND (reference sequence). This CDR3 is 14 amino acids long. Trimming removed 9 bases from V and 2 bases from J; junction bases left unmatched: 9. The CDR3 loop reads CASKTGTANTEAFF. The CDR3 DNA reads as TGTGCCAGCAAGACCGGGACAGCAAACACTGAAGCTTTCTTT.

This clone was observed a handful of times. V and J are TRBV15 and TRBJ1-1, with D perhaps TRBD1 (5 bases). The CDR3 length is 13 residues. V was clipped by 5 bases and J by 1 base, with 8 bases between them. CDR1 and CDR2 from the germline V gene are LNHNV and YYDKDF (reference sequence). Here the CDR3 reads CATSLGQNTEAFF. CDR3 bases: TGTGCCACCAGCCTCGGACAGAACACTGAAGCTTTCTTT.

The chain is built from TRBV20-1 and TRBJ2-7; D not resolved. The CDR3 spans 11 residues. Trimming removed 0 bases from V and 6 bases from J, with 6 bases in between. The germline CDR1 and CDR2 sequences are DFQATT and SNEGSKA (reference sequence). This CDR3 is CSARDFSEQYF. CDR3 nucleotides: TGCAGTGCTAGAGATTTTAGCGAGCAGTACTTC.

This clone was seen a single time. The chain joins TRBV19 to TRBJ1-1; TRBD1 might be the D (5 bases). The CDR3 is 15 residues long. Germline-derived CDR1 and CDR2 are LNHDA and SQIVND (reference sequence). Between the trimmed V and J ends, which lost 7 bases and 0 bases, there was a span of 15 bases. For the CDR3, the DNA is TGTGCCAGTACCCTTGGGGGTAATGTGAACACTGAAGCTTTCTTT. Its translation: CASTLGGNVNTEAFF. Together with reference TRBV19 and TRBJ1-1, the CDR3 gives the full variable domain: DGGITQSPKYLFRKEGQNVTLSCEQNLNHDAMYWYRQDPGQGLRLIYYSQIVNDFQKGDIAEGYSVSREKKESFPLTVTSAQKNPTAFYLCASTLGGNVNTEAFFGQGTRLTVV.

The rearrangement joins TRBV6-1 to TRBJ2-1, with D possibly being TRBD1 (6 bases). CDR1 is MNHNS, CDR2 SASEGT, per germline. The CDR3 runs 17 residues. The V end was cut by 0 bases, the J end by 8 bases, with 20 bases between. The CDR3: CASSEAGSGQFGYEQFF. In nucleotides, the CDR3 is TGTGCCAGCAGTGAAGCGGGGAGTGGACAGTTTGGGTATGAGCAGTTCTTC.

The V gene is TRBV30, the J gene TRBJ1-3; the D is unclear. The CDR3 length is 14 residues. Looked up from germline, CDR1 is GTSNPN and CDR2 is SVGIG (reference sequence). V gave up 2 bases and J gave up 2 bases, with 10 bases separating them. The CDR3 sequence is CAWSSASAGNTIYF. CDR3 sequence (DNA): TGTGCCTGGAGTTCGGCTAGTGCTGGAAACACCATATATTTT.

The chain recombines TRBV2 with TRBJ2-7, with D maybe TRBD1 (5 bases). V was shortened by 5 bases and J by 5 bases, with 19 bases between the two germline ends. Per germline, CDR1 SNHLY and CDR2 FYNNEI. This CDR3 is built from 15 residues. The CDR3 DNA is TGTGCCAGCAGTTCGGTCGCTTTAGCCAGGGACGAGCAGTACTTC. Amino acid sequence: CASSSVALARDEQYF.

The V gene is TRBV5-1, the J gene TRBJ2-5; D might be TRBD2 (6 bases). The CDR3 runs 14 residues. CDR1 is SGHRS and CDR2 is YFSETQ in the germline V gene. V lost 1 base to trimming and J lost 2 bases, with 9 bases between them. CDR3 in amino acids: CASSLSGRQETQYF. CDR3 nucleotides: TGCGCCAGCAGCTTGTCTGGGAGGCAAGAGACCCAGTACTTC.

In this sample, this clone turned up once. The V and J genes are TRBV30 and TRBJ1-5; D is unresolved. The CDR3 consists of 13 residues. Trimming pared 2 bases from V and 3 bases from J, leaving 8 bases between. The germline CDR1 and CDR2 sequences are GTSNPN and SVGIG (reference sequence). The DNA for the CDR3 is TGTGCCTGGAGTTCGGACGACAATCAGCCCCAGCATTTT. Residues: CAWSSDDNQPQHF. The full variable domain, with the rest looked up from reference TRBV30 and TRBJ1-5, is SQTIHQWPATLVQPVGSPLSLECTVEGTSNPNLYWYRQAAGRGLQLLFYSVGIGQISSEVPQNLSASRPQDRQFILSSKKLLLSDSGFYLCAWSSDDNQPQHFGDGTRLSIL.

This chain connects TRBV25-1 to TRBJ1-5; D remains ambiguous. Germline V CDR1 and CDR2: MGHDK, SYGVNS. The CDR3 loop spans 13 amino acids. Between the trimmed V and J ends, which lost 3 bases and 2 bases, there was a span of 5 bases. The chain's CDR3 is CASSDTGNQPQHF. The CDR3 DNA follows: TGTGCCAGCAGTGACACAGGCAATCAGCCCCAGCATTTT. The whole variable domain, remainder taken from reference TRBV25-1 and TRBJ1-5, is EADIYQTPRYLVIGTGKKITLECSQTMGHDKMYWYQQDPGMELHLIHYSYGVNSTEKGDLSSESTVSRIRTEHFPLTLESARPSHTSQYLCASSDTGNQPQHFGDGTRLSIL.